The source of this T cell receptor (beta chain) is a study of graft-versus-host responses after intestinal transplantation. Study-wide context: Recipients were all induced with anti-thymocyte globulin, then given tacrolimus and steroids for 3 to 4 years.

As concerns this clone: Its antigen remains unidentified.

Trimming removed 5 bases at V and 2 bases at J, with 16 bases between. Germline CDR1 SGHAT, CDR2 FQNNGV. The CDR3 loop spans 16 amino acids. The source of post-transplant bone marrow was the posterior iliac crest or another site. Clones were sequenced by immunoSEQ multiplex PCR, and TCRdb holds only the in-frame ones, with some missing. The sample lists 20,000 or so clones; 86% were seen once. Overall study results and limits: Recipient-marrow GvH clones were detected, some having first appeared in ileum or blood. Association was observed between peak circulating GvH clone levels and early post-transplant HvG declines.

The input for sequencing was bone marrow, taken approximately 19 weeks after transplant. The sequence was collected from a human patient who received an intestinal transplant, so some T cells may come from the graft donor. The rearrangement uses TRBV11-2 and TRBJ2-4; D is perhaps TRBD2 (6 bases). The CDR3 loop reads CASSLTSRGSKNIQYF. CDR3 sequence (DNA): TGTGCCAGCAGCCTTACTAGCAGAGGGTCCAAAAACATTCAGTACTTC.